A selection of T cell receptor beta chains follows, all from one sample in a study of blood T cell repertoires in COVID-19. Here immunoSEQ multiplex PCR was the method, and the copy in TCRdb shows in-frame clones only, minus some. The table records about 210,000 clones, 92% of them present only once. Sequences were obtained from peripheral blood. The source of these receptors is a man aged 30-40 years with acute or convalescent COVID-19. Each CDR3 is given with its conserved first and last residue. The D gene is left open where the match is weak. The size entry is marked missing in some rows and otherwise reads once, few, many or a size class.

clone size	J gene	D gene	V gene	CDR3 protein	CDR3 DNA
once	TRBJ2-5	TRBD2	TRBV11-2	CASSSLRGRERETQYF	TGTGCCAGCAGCTCGCTGCGTGGGCGGGAGAGAGAGACCCAGTACTTC
.	TRBJ2-1	.	TRBV28	CASRAARRNEQFF	TGTGCCAGCAGGGCGGCGAGGAGGAATGAGCAGTTCTTC
once	TRBJ1-3	.	TRBV6-5	CASVSGGTGNTIYF	TGTGCCAGCGTATCGGGGGGCACTGGAAACACCATATATTTT
.	TRBJ2-7	.	TRBV28	CASRTTETGYHEQYF	TGTGCCAGCAGAACTACGGAAACAGGGTACCACGAGCAGTACTTC
.	TRBJ2-1	TRBD2	TRBV5-1	CASSAAGGVDEQFF	TGCGCCAGCAGCGCTGCCGGGGGGGTGGATGAGCAGTTCTTC
few	TRBJ1-6	TRBD1	TRBV7-2	CASSLDRGSSPLHF	TGTGCCAGCAGCTTAGACAGGGGAAGCTCACCCCTCCACTTT
.	TRBJ1-5	.	TRBV18	CASSPAGEPQHF	TGTGCCAGCTCACCGGCGGGTGAGCCCCAGCATTTT
.	TRBJ2-7	TRBD2	TRBV7-9	CASSFSGTDSYEQYF	TGTGCCAGCAGCTTTAGCGGGACCGACTCCTACGAGCAGTACTTC
.	TRBJ2-4	.	TRBV7-8	CASSLGFIYVGGGKNIQYF	TGTGCCAGCAGCTTAGGTTTTATTTATGTCGGGGGTGGCAAAAACATTCAGTACTTC
.	TRBJ2-7	TRBD1	TRBV2	CASKRQGATHEQYF	TGTGCCAGCAAAAGACAGGGGGCAACCCACGAGCAGTACTTC
once	TRBJ1-6	.	TRBV4-2	CASSQAGVVYNSPLHF	TGTGCCAGCAGCCAAGCGGGAGTAGTCTATAATTCACCCCTCCACTTT
.	TRBJ1-6	.	TRBV6-1	CASSEAQANPLHF	TGTGCCAGCAGTGAAGCCCAGGCTAATCCCCTCCACTTT
.	TRBJ2-6	.	TRBV28	CASRLRDLLSGANVLTF	TGTGCCAGCAGACTCCGGGACTTACTCTCTGGGGCCAACGTCCTGACTTTC
.	TRBJ2-2	.	TRBV27	CASSPGAGRGGTGELFF	TGTGCCAGCAGTCCTGGGGCGGGGCGGGGAGGCACCGGGGAGCTGTTTTTT
.	TRBJ2-1	TRBD2	TRBV19	CASSIIGGRANNEQFF	TGTGCCAGTAGTATCATAGGCGGGAGGGCCAACAATGAGCAGTTCTTC
.	TRBJ2-3	TRBD2	TRBV18	CASSPPTSGREDTQYF	TGTGCCAGCTCACCACCTACTAGCGGGAGGGAAGATACGCAGTATTTT
.	TRBJ2-5	TRBD2	TRBV12-5	CASGPPGLVGETQYF	TGTGCTAGTGGCCCCCCAGGACTAGTTGGAGAGACCCAGTACTTC
.	TRBJ2-2	TRBD2	TRBV4-2	CASSQVSGSKSGELFF	TGTGCCAGCAGCCAAGTAAGCGGGAGTAAGTCCGGGGAGCTGTTTTTT
medium-sized	TRBJ2-1	.	TRBV12-5	CASGVRQFSYNEQFF	TGTGCTAGTGGTGTTCGACAGTTCTCCTACAATGAGCAGTTCTTC
once	TRBJ2-5	TRBD1	TRBV30	CAWSVNRGETQYF	TGTGCCTGGAGTGTTAACAGGGGAGAGACCCAGTACTTC
.	TRBJ2-1	TRBD1	TRBV4-1	CASSPRTGGNEQFF	TGCGCCAGCAGCCCCAGGACAGGAGGCAATGAGCAGTTCTTC
.	TRBJ2-7	.	TRBV1	CTSSRVRVGRGIEQYF	.
.	TRBJ2-1	.	TRBV18	CASSPRAQEQFF	TGTGCCAGCTCACCGAGGGCCCAAGAGCAGTTCTTC
.	TRBJ2-5	TRBD1	TRBV12-5	CASGRTGGIYQETQYF	TGTGCTAGTGGTCGTACAGGGGGCATTTACCAAGAGACCCAGTACTTC
.	TRBJ1-5	.	TRBV28	CASSLKPQHF	TGTGCCAGCAGCCTAAAGCCCCAGCATTTT
.	TRBJ2-5	.	TRBV14	CASSQVSGFQTQYF	TGTGCCAGCAGCCAAGTTTCAGGGTTCCAGACCCAGTACTTC
few	TRBJ1-2	.	TRBV29-1	CSVEVGGGYGYTF	TGCAGCGTTGAAGTAGGGGGGGGCTATGGCTACACCTTC
once	TRBJ2-5	TRBD2	TRBV7-2	CASSPWLAGERETQYF	TGTGCCAGCAGTCCCTGGCTAGCGGGAGAGAGAGAGACCCAGTACTTC